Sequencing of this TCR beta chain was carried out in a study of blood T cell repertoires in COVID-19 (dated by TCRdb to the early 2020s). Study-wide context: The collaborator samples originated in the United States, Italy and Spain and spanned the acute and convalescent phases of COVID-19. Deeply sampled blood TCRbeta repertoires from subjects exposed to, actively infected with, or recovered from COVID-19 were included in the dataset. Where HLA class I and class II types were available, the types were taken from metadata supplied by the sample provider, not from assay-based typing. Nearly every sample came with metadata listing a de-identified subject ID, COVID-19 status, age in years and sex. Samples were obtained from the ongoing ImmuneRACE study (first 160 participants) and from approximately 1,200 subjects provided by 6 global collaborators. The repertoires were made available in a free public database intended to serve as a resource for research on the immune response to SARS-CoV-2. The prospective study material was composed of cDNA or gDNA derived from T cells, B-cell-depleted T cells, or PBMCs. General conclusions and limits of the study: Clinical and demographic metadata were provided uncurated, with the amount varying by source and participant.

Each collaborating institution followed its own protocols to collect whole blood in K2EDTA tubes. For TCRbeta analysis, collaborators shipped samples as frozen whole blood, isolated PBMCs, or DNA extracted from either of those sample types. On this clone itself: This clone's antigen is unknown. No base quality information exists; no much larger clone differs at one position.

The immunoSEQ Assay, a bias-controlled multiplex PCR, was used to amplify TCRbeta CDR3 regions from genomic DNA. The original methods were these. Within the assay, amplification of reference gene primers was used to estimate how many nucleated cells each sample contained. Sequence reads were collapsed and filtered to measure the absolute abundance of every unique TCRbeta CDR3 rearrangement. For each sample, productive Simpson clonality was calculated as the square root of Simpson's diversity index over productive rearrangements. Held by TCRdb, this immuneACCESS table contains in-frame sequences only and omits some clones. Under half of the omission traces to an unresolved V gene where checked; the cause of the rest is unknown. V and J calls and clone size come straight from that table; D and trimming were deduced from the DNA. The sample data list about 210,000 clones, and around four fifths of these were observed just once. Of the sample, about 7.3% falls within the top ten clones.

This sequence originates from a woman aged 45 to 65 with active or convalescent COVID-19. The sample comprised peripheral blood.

The DNA is TGTGCCAGCAGCCTACTAAGCGGCACTGAAGCTTTCTTT. Its protein product is CASSLLSGTEAFF. This sequence uses TRBV5-4 and TRBJ1-1; the D gene cannot be resolved reliably. A distance of 11 bases separates the germline ends of V and J, which lose 4 bases and 4 bases respectively. Per the germline V gene (reference sequence), SGHNT is the CDR1 and YYREEE is the CDR2. The CDR3, from cysteine to phenylalanine, totals 13 residues. Only CDR3 DNA is held: 39 bases, read in frame from base 1.